Presented here are 27 T cell receptor beta chains from one specimen sequenced in a study of blood T cell repertoires in COVID-19. Libraries were prepared by immunoSEQ multiplex PCR; TCRdb keeps only in-frame clonotypes and omits some of them. The sample yields over 200,000 clones, roughly 80% seen once. Sequenced material: peripheral blood. These receptors originate from a woman of 80 years or more with acute or convalescent COVID-19.

The chain couples TRBV5-6 to TRBJ2-1; D possibly corresponds to TRBD2 (5 bases). This CDR3 spans 16 amino acids. Germline-derived CDR1 and CDR2 are SGHDT and YYEEEE. The V and J ends lost 1 base and 9 bases respectively, with 20 bases between them. This chain's CDR3 is CASSLPPLKVGSEQFF. DNA of the CDR3: TGTGCCAGCAGCTTGCCCCCCTTAAAGGTTGGGAGTGAGCAGTTCTTC.

The chain uses TRBV10-3 and TRBJ2-2; TRBD1 is a possible D gene (6 bases). V was shortened by 8 bases and J by 3 bases, with 13 bases between the two germline ends. The CDR3 has 14 residues. Germline CDR1 and CDR2: ENHRY and SYGVKD. The CDR3 DNA reads TGTGCCATCGGGCTGGGGGCGGACACCGGGGAGCTGTTTTTT. Translating it yields CAIGLGADTGELFF.

The V and J genes are TRBV24-1 and TRBJ2-5; 9 bases are a match to TRBD2. The CDR3 totals 16 residues. Losses at the gene ends were 0 bases for V and 5 bases for J; bases not matched to a gene: 6. Germline V gene lookup returns CDR1 KGHDR and CDR2 SFDVKD. The CDR3 loop reads CATSDLARGGRETQYF. CDR3 bases: TGTGCCACCAGTGATTTGGCGCGGGGGGGCCGTGAGACCCAGTACTTC.

This chain uses TRBV24-1 with TRBJ2-6; possible D gene TRBD1, 6 bases. Trimming left V 2 bases short and J 1 base short, with 8 bases between. The CDR3 contains 16 residues. The germline V gene encodes CDR1 KGHDR and CDR2 SFDVKD. The CDR3 DNA is TGTGCCACCAGTGATTCCACAGGGTCTGGGGCCAACGTCCTGACTTTC. Translation: CATSDSTGSGANVLTF.

This sequence joins TRBV5-1 and TRBJ1-1, with TRBD1 matching 7 bases. Germline trimming cut 3 bases from V and 1 base from J; bases unmatched to any gene: 9. The V gene's germline CDR1 is SGHRS and CDR2 YFSETQ. The CDR3 runs 16 residues. The CDR3 loop reads CASSSRAGQTNTEAFF. The CDR3 nucleotides read TGCGCCAGCAGCTCCCGCGCGGGACAGACGAACACTGAAGCTTTCTTT.

The gene calls are TRBV2 and TRBJ1-1; a possible D gene is TRBD1 (5 bases). CDR1 is SNHLY and CDR2 is FYNNEI in the germline V gene. The V and J ends lost 4 bases and 3 bases respectively, with 6 bases between them. There are 12 residues in the CDR3. CDR3 in amino acids: CASSAQDTEAFF. The CDR3, as DNA: TGTGCCAGCAGTGCACAGGACACTGAAGCTTTCTTT.

The V call is TRBV28, the J call TRBJ1-1; 7 bases line up with TRBD1. Germline V gives CDR1 MDHEN, CDR2 SYDVKM. Unmatched junction bases numbered 7, after V lost 7 bases and J lost 8 bases. The CDR3 has 12 residues. The CDR3 sequence: CASTPQDREAFF. CDR3 nucleotides: TGTGCCAGCACACCCCAGGACAGGGAAGCTTTCTTT.

J is TRBJ1-1 and V is TRBV10-3, with D possibly TRBD1 on 5 matching bases. This CDR3 is 12 amino acids long. Germline V gives CDR1 ENHRY, CDR2 SYGVKD. V was pared by 4 bases and J by 5 bases, with 8 bases between. The DNA of the CDR3 is TGTGCCATCAGTGCGGGGGGGACTGAAGCTTTCTTT. This translates into CAISAGGTEAFF.

This clone was detected once. The J gene is TRBJ1-6, the V gene TRBV7-2; D is uncertain. The CDR3 consists of 15 residues. CDR1 SGHTA and CDR2 FQGNSA come from the germline V gene. Between the trimmed V and J ends, which lost 2 bases and 7 bases, there was a span of 12 bases. In DNA, the CDR3 is TGTGCCAGCAGCTTAACCGTTGACGGGAATTCACCCCTCCACTTT. Translation: CASSLTVDGNSPLHF.

As concerns this clone: At the DNA level, this CDR3 is encoded by other sequences in the same sample as well. The chain uses TRBV27 and TRBJ2-7; 12 bases match TRBD2. Trimming took 0 bases from V and 3 from J; bases not matched to a gene: 0. The germline V gene encodes CDR1 MNHEY and CDR2 SMNVEV (reference sequence). CDR3 size: 15 residues. CDR3 sequence (DNA): TGTGCCAGCAGTTTATCGACTAGCGGGAGCTACGAGCAGTACTTC. Translation: CASSLSTSGSYEQYF.

The genes are TRBV5-4 and TRBJ2-3; maybe TRBD1 (6 bases). The germline V gene has CDR1 SGHNT and CDR2 YYREEE (reference sequence). The CDR3 runs to 15 residues. Trimming pared 2 bases from V and 3 bases from J, leaving 13 bases between. CDR3 in amino acids: CASSLPGQKTDTQYF. The CDR3 DNA reads TGTGCCAGCAGCTTACCGGGACAAAAAACAGATACGCAGTATTTT.

The chain combines TRBV2 with TRBJ1-6, with a tentative D call TRBD1 (6 bases). V lost 1 base and J lost 4, with 11 bases in between. CDR1 and CDR2 (germline): SNHLY, FYNNEI. CDR3 size: 16 residues. The CDR3 spells CASSEGTGRYNSPLHF. The DNA for the CDR3 is TGTGCCAGCAGTGAAGGTACAGGGCGGTATAATTCACCCCTCCACTTT.

V usage is TRBV11-2 and J usage is TRBJ2-3; D may be TRBD2 (6 bases). Trimming pared 5 bases from V and 9 bases from J, leaving 12 bases between. This CDR3 region has 12 residues. CDR1 SGHAT and CDR2 FQNNGV come from the germline V gene. CDR3 coding DNA: TGTGCCAGCAGCAGGGGCGGGGTCACGCAGTATTTT. Protein sequence: CASSRGGVTQYF.

V usage is TRBV24-1 and J usage is TRBJ1-2; D may be TRBD1 (5 bases). The CDR3 runs to 14 residues. V was trimmed by 4 bases and J by 6 bases, leaving 14 bases between them. Per the germline V gene, CDR1 is KGHDR and CDR2 is SFDVKD. The CDR3 reads CATSDGRTTDGYTF. Written as DNA, the CDR3 is TGTGCCACCAGTGACGGTCGGACGACAGATGGCTACACCTTC.

The chain uses TRBV19 and TRBJ2-1; D is possibly TRBD2 (6 bases). CDR3 size: 15 residues. The V and J ends lost 7 bases and 2 bases respectively, with 15 bases between them. Germline values: CDR1 LNHDA, CDR2 SQIVND (reference sequence). This CDR3 is CASTPLGSAYNEQFF. The CDR3 DNA reads as TGTGCCAGTACACCCCTCGGGAGTGCCTACAATGAGCAGTTCTTC.

The chain joins TRBV19 to TRBJ1-5; D possibly corresponds to TRBD1 (6 bases). Germline CDR1 LNHDA, CDR2 SQIVND (reference sequence). With 3 bases removed from V and 7 bases from J, the gap between germline ends came to 16 bases. The CDR3 spans 15 residues. DNA for the CDR3: TGTGCCAGTAGTATGAAAGGTGGGGGGGCGCAGCCCCAGCATTTT. It translates to CASSMKGGGAQPQHF.

This clone was seen only a few times. The chain recombines TRBV12-3 or TRBV12-4 with TRBJ2-7, with D perhaps TRBD1 (5 bases). V dropped 6 bases and J dropped 7 bases, with 13 bases sitting between them. This CDR3 has 12 residues. The CDR3 region has the DNA TGTGCCAGCAGAAACAGGAGTTGGGAGCAGTACTTC. Its translation: CASRNRSWEQYF.

The rearrangement links TRBV27 to TRBJ2-7; D call uncertain. The germline CDR1 and CDR2 sequences are MNHEY and SMNVEV (reference sequence). Trimming cost V 11 bases and J 7 bases, with 6 bases left between them. This CDR3 comprises 8 residues. CDR3 residues: CAPREQYF. CDR3 in DNA: TGTGCCCCCCGTGAGCAGTACTTC.

The rearrangement uses TRBV19 and TRBJ1-6; D is uncertain. V shed 1 base and J shed 5 bases, with 6 bases lying between them. CDR1 and CDR2 (germline): LNHDA, SQIVND (reference sequence). The CDR3 is 14 amino acids. The CDR3 DNA is TGTGCCAGTAGTATAGCGGGTAATAATTCACCCCTCCACTTT. This codes for CASSIAGNNSPLHF.

The J gene is TRBJ2-5, the V gene TRBV5-6; 7 nucleotides agree with TRBD1. V lost 6 bases, J lost 1 base, and 9 bases stayed unmatched. The length of the CDR3 is 15 residues. Germline loops: CDR1 SGHDT, CDR2 YYEEEE. The CDR3 protein is CASTNPGTAQETQYF. CDR3 nucleotides: TGTGCCAGCACCAACCCCGGGACAGCCCAAGAGACCCAGTACTTC. Supplemented by reference TRBV5-6 and TRBJ2-5, the full variable domain reads DAGVTQSPTHLIKTRGQQVTLRCSPKSGHDTVSWYQQALGQGPQFIFQYYEEEERQRGNFPDRFSGHQFPNYSSELNVNALLLGDSALYLCASTNPGTAQETQYFGPGTRLLVL.

The V gene is TRBV5-1, the J gene TRBJ1-2; tentatively, D is TRBD1 (6 bases). Per the germline V gene, CDR1 is SGHRS and CDR2 is YFSETQ. This CDR3 has 17 amino acids. The germline V and J ends were trimmed by 4 bases and 4 bases, with 23 bases remaining between them. The CDR3 sequence: CASSPPFNADSPYGYTF. CDR3 nucleotides: TGCGCCAGCAGCCCCCCCTTCAATGCGGACAGCCCCTATGGCTACACCTTC. The whole variable domain, remainder taken from reference TRBV5-1 and TRBJ1-2, is KAGVTQTPRYLIKTRGQQVTLSCSPISGHRSVSWYQQTPGQGLQFLFEYFSETQRNKGNFPGRFSGRQFSNSRSEMNVSTLELGDSALYLCASSPPFNADSPYGYTFGSGTRLTVV.

The rearrangement links TRBV15 to TRBJ1-6; D unresolved. The CDR3 length is 13 residues. Between the trimmed V and J ends, which lost 5 bases and 6 bases, there was a span of 8 bases. Per germline, CDR1 LNHNV and CDR2 YYDKDF (reference sequence). Here the CDR3 DNA reads TGTGCCACCAGCTTGGGCGTTAATTCACCCCTCCACTTT. Translating gives CATSLGVNSPLHF.

The chain links TRBV5-1 to TRBJ2-1, with D unclear. The CDR3 runs 13 residues. From germline, CDR1 is SGHRS and CDR2 YFSETQ. Trimming shortened V by 0 bases and J by 5 bases, and 6 bases separated the two germline ends. This chain's CDR3 is CASSLDHNNEQFF. As DNA, the CDR3 is TGCGCCAGCAGCTTGGACCACAACAATGAGCAGTTCTTC. Full variable domain (rest looked up from reference TRBV5-1 and TRBJ2-1): KAGVTQTPRYLIKTRGQQVTLSCSPISGHRSVSWYQQTPGQGLQFLFEYFSETQRNKGNFPGRFSGRQFSNSRSEMNVSTLELGDSALYLCASSLDHNNEQFFGPGTRLTVL.

V gene TRBV2 combines with J gene TRBJ1-1, with D maybe TRBD1 (5 bases). Trimming removed 5 bases from V and 4 bases from J, with 11 bases in between. Germline V CDR1 and CDR2: SNHLY, FYNNEI. The CDR3 is 13 amino acids. The CDR3 nucleotides are TGTGCCAGCAGTATAGACAGACCCACTGAAGCTTTCTTT. This codes for CASSIDRPTEAFF.

V gene TRBV5-1 combines with J gene TRBJ1-1; TRBD1 matches 7 bases. Germline V gene sequence: CDR1 SGHRS, CDR2 YFSETQ. There are 14 residues in the CDR3. The V segment lost 0 bases and the J segment 5 bases; nucleotides outside the gene matches: 4. The CDR3 DNA reads as TGCGCCAGCAGCTTGGAGGGGGCTCTAACTGAAGCTTTCTTT. Translated: CASSLEGALTEAFF.

This chain links TRBV6-5 with TRBJ2-7; TRBD1 agrees at 8 bases. Germline V lookup: CDR1 MNHEY, CDR2 SVGAGI. J was trimmed by 3 bases and V by 5 bases; bases with no gene match: 6. This CDR3 is built from 14 residues. The CDR3 loop is CASSKSGQVYEQYF. The CDR3 DNA is TGTGCCAGCAGTAAATCGGGACAGGTCTACGAGCAGTACTTC.

This chain connects TRBV7-9 to TRBJ1-4, with D maybe TRBD1 (5 bases). Germline values: CDR1 SEHNR, CDR2 FQNEAQ (reference sequence). This CDR3 is built from 17 residues. V lost 8 bases and J 5 bases, leaving 24 bases between the germline ends. CDR3 protein: CASAWVEFSAGNEKLFF. CDR3 nucleotide sequence: TGTGCCAGCGCCTGGGTCGAATTCAGCGCAGGGAATGAAAAACTGTTTTTT.